The source of this T cell receptor (beta chain) is a study of cytomegalovirus exposure and HLA in healthy donors. Study information: When about 400 donors were genotyped, about 86% of them were found to fall in the Caucasian-associated ancestry cluster. Study-wide results and limits: Per a later analysis, 15,000 to 20,000 TCR beta sequences showed association with HLA alleles at 0.05 false discovery rate. In an earlier analysis, most TCR beta V segments were productive about 87% or about 30% of the time. When analyzed later, a missense DCLRE1C variant was found to be linked to TCR beta V- and J-gene trimming.

PCR employed 60 Vbeta and 13 Jbeta primers. TCRdb's copy holds only in-frame clones and misses some; the assay was immunoSEQ multiplex PCR. The sample contains approximately 100,000 clones, 71% of which appear only once. The CDR3 has 18 amino acids. V shed 0 bases, J shed 10 bases, and the junction held 13 bases outside the gene matches. The germline V gene encodes CDR1 SGHTA and CDR2 FQGNSA. Turning to this clone: Its specificity is unknown.

The material sequenced was PBMCs. The sequence derives from a female donor in good health and CMV-seronegative. This chain joins TRBV7-2 and TRBJ2-1; 12 bases are a match to TRBD2. The CDR3 loop is CASSLAPDRLAGVDEQFF. The CDR3 nucleotides read TGTGCCAGCAGCTTAGCCCCGGACCGACTAGCGGGAGTGGACGAGCAGTTCTTC.